This T cell receptor (beta chain) was found in a study of shared clonotypes between healthy human individuals. The naive CD8 subset, CD45RO-negative cells positively selected for CCR7, excluded terminally differentiated effector memory CD45RA+ cells. TCRdb keeps only in-frame clones here, not all; method: immunoSEQ multiplex PCR. Of hundreds of thousands of clones detected, 90% to 95% appear once; the ten largest clones hold 0.11%. This CDR3 contains 14 residues. Per the germline V gene, CDR1 is MNHEY and CDR2 is SVGAGI. This sequence was found in a woman aged 25-40 years in good health. Sequencing used naive CD8+ T cells sorted from blood. The rearrangement uses TRBV6-5 and TRBJ2-5; D is unclear. The DNA end favors TRBJ2-7, so the J call may be wrong. CDR3 amino acids: CASSYVSASYEQYF. Written as DNA, the CDR3 is TGTGCCAGCAGTTACGTTTCGGCCTCCTACGAGCAGTACTTC.